The rows below give T cell receptor beta chains drawn from one sample of a study of T cell responses to AZD1222 COVID-19 vaccine. TCRdb keeps only in-frame clones here, not all; method: immunoSEQ multiplex PCR. The sample lists 150,000 to 160,000 clones, 90% occurring once. Source: peripheral blood, taken on day 0 of AZD1222 vaccination. Every receptor here comes from an adult in good health. Both conserved end residues are part of each CDR3. D genes are given only for firm matches.

d_gene: .; v_gene: TRBV28; j_gene: TRBJ2-2; CDR3aa: CASSPLSGELFF; CDR3nt: TGTGCCAGCAGTCCCCTATCCGGGGAGCTGTTTTTT
d_gene: .; v_gene: TRBV27; j_gene: TRBJ2-7; CDR3aa: CASSLTVQYEQYF; CDR3nt: TGTGCCAGCAGTTTAACCGTACAGTACGAGCAGTACTTC
d_gene: .; v_gene: TRBV27; j_gene: TRBJ2-1; CDR3aa: CASSFRGPGNEQFF; CDR3nt: TGTGCCAGCAGTTTCCGAGGGCCCGGCAATGAGCAGTTCTTC
d_gene: .; v_gene: TRBV6-6; j_gene: TRBJ1-1; CDR3aa: CASSHKGTENTEAFF; CDR3nt: TGTGCCAGCAGTCATAAAGGGACGGAGAACACTGAAGCTTTCTTT
d_gene: .; v_gene: TRBV5-8; j_gene: TRBJ2-1; CDR3aa: CASSLAWNEQFF; CDR3nt: TGTGCCAGCAGCTTGGCGTGGAATGAGCAGTTCTTC
d_gene: .; v_gene: TRBV27; j_gene: TRBJ2-1; CDR3aa: CASSSQSPTYNEQFF; CDR3nt: TGTGCCAGCAGTTCCCAATCACCTACCTACAATGAGCAGTTCTTC
d_gene: .; v_gene: TRBV24-1; j_gene: TRBJ2-3; CDR3aa: CATSDLDPALGNTQYF; CDR3nt: TGTGCCACCAGTGACCTTGACCCTGCGTTGGGGAATACGCAGTATTTT
d_gene: .; v_gene: TRBV20-1; j_gene: TRBJ1-1; CDR3aa: CSASNSEVLNTEAFF; CDR3nt: TGCAGTGCTAGTAACTCCGAGGTTCTGAACACTGAAGCTTTCTTT
d_gene: .; v_gene: TRBV27; j_gene: TRBJ2-7; CDR3aa: CASSLNPDTASYEQYF; CDR3nt: TGTGCCAGCAGTTTAAACCCCGACACCGCCTCCTACGAGCAGTACTTC
d_gene: .; v_gene: TRBV7-9; j_gene: TRBJ2-2; CDR3aa: CASNSLRGKAGELFF; CDR3nt: TGTGCCAGCAACTCCCTACGGGGAAAGGCCGGGGAGCTGTTTTTT
d_gene: TRBD1; v_gene: TRBV6-2/TRBV6-3; j_gene: TRBJ2-7; CDR3aa: CASSLGTGTEYEQYF; CDR3nt: TGTGCCAGCAGTCTAGGGACCGGGACAGAGTACGAGCAGTACTTC
d_gene: TRBD2; v_gene: TRBV6-2/TRBV6-3; j_gene: TRBJ2-1; CDR3aa: CASSYFLAGDEQFF; CDR3nt: TGTGCCAGCAGTTACTTCCTAGCGGGGGATGAGCAGTTCTTC
d_gene: .; v_gene: TRBV24-1; j_gene: TRBJ1-5; CDR3aa: CATSDLVGNQPQHF; CDR3nt: TGTGCCACCAGTGATTTGGTGGGAAACCAGCCCCAGCATTTT
d_gene: TRBD1; v_gene: TRBV10-3; j_gene: TRBJ1-2; CDR3aa: CAISDARQGSRVLDGYTF; CDR3nt: TGTGCCATCAGTGACGCCCGACAGGGAAGTCGAGTGTTGGACGGCTACACCTTC